The 13 T cell receptor beta chains reported below all come from one sample, sequenced in a study of blood T cell repertoires in COVID-19. Clones were sequenced by immunoSEQ multiplex PCR, and TCRdb holds only the in-frame ones, with some missing. The repertoire consists of 200,000 to 250,000 clones, with around 84% occurring once and the leading ten covering 7.1%. Sequencing was done on a sample of peripheral blood. These receptors all come from a woman aged 70-85 years with active or convalescent COVID-19.

This clone was seen once. The chain joins TRBV7-2 to TRBJ2-6; unclear D gene. In germline, CDR1 is SGHTA, CDR2 FQGNSA. The V end was cut by 1 base, the J end by 0 bases, with 4 bases between. The CDR3 is 15 amino acids. The CDR3, as DNA: TGTGCCAGCAGCTTAGATTACTCTGGGGCCAACGTCCTGACTTTC. It yields the protein CASSLDYSGANVLTF.

The chain links TRBV3-1 (or the pseudogene TRBV3-2) to TRBJ1-1; TRBD1 matches at 7 bases. The CDR3 is 14 amino acids. The V segment lost 5 bases and the J segment 5 bases; nucleotides outside the gene matches: 8. Per the germline V gene, CDR1 is LGHDT and CDR2 is YNNKEL (reference sequence). The CDR3 nucleotides read TGTGCCAGCAGCAAACGGACAGGCGGGACTGAAGCTTTCTTT. Translation gives CASSKRTGGTEAFF.

This chain joins TRBV7-2 and TRBJ1-4, with D perhaps TRBD1 (6 bases). Germline CDR1 is SGHTA and CDR2 is FQGNSA. The ends were cut back, 5 bases at V and 8 bases at J, with 18 bases in the middle. The CDR3 runs to 15 residues. CDR3 nucleotides: TGTGCCAGCAGCCCCTCCCAGGGGAGTTACGAAAAACTGTTTTTT. Its translation is CASSPSQGSYEKLFF.

The rearrangement uses TRBV10-2 and TRBJ1-3; the match to TRBD1 covers 9 bases. This CDR3 region has 17 residues. J lost 5 bases, V lost 2 bases, and 10 bases had no gene match. Germline V gene data show CDR1 as WSHSY and CDR2 as SAAADI. The DNA of the CDR3 is TGCGCCAGCAGTGAGGGCCCGGGGGACAGGGCGAGAAACACCATATATTTT. This translates into CASSEGPGDRARNTIYF.

This sequence joins TRBV18 and TRBJ1-2; D is possibly TRBD1 (6 bases). V lost 0 bases and J lost 2, with 16 bases in between. CDR3 length equals 17 residues. Germline V CDR1 and CDR2: KGHSH, LQKENI. The chain's CDR3 is CASSPPFVTGFNYGYTF. As DNA, the CDR3 is TGTGCCAGCTCACCACCTTTTGTCACAGGGTTCAACTATGGCTACACCTTC.

The V and J genes are TRBV5-8 and TRBJ1-2; 10 bases fit TRBD1. The CDR3 contains 16 residues. The ends lost 5 bases at V and 7 bases at J; junction bases unmatched: 14. From germline, CDR1 is SGHTS and CDR2 YDEGEE. The CDR3 region has the DNA TGTGCCAGCAGTTTCATGGGGGACAGGGGTTCGAGTGGCTACACCTTC. Residues: CASSFMGDRGSSGYTF.

V usage is TRBV7-2 and J usage is TRBJ1-3; 7 bases map to TRBD1. V shed 6 bases and J 2 bases; nucleotides not matched to a gene: 4. Germline V CDR1 and CDR2: SGHTA, FQGNSA. CDR3 length: 14 residues. The CDR3 reads CASSTDRAGNTIYF. CDR3 coding DNA: TGTGCCAGCAGTACCGACAGGGCTGGAAACACCATATATTTT.

The V gene is TRBV12-3 or TRBV12-4, the J gene TRBJ1-2, with D unclear. The CDR3 is made up of 13 amino acids. The ends were cut back, 6 bases at V and 0 bases at J, with 8 bases in the middle. CDR3 in amino acids: CASSRRANYGYTF. Here the CDR3 DNA reads TGTGCCAGCAGCCGCCGGGCTAACTATGGCTACACCTTC.

The chain links TRBV3-1 (or the pseudogene TRBV3-2) to TRBJ1-4, with D possibly matching TRBD1 (5 bases). The CDR3 is made up of 15 amino acids. V gave up 2 bases and J gave up 5 bases, with 12 bases separating them. In germline, CDR1 is LGHDT, CDR2 YNNKEL (reference sequence). CDR3 DNA: TGTGCCAGCAGCCAAAATTCGGGACTCAATGAAAAACTGTTTTTT. Residues: CASSQNSGLNEKLFF.

The J gene is TRBJ1-5, the V gene TRBV19; maybe TRBD1 (5 bases). Germline V gives CDR1 LNHDA, CDR2 SQIVND (reference sequence). V was clipped by 0 bases and J by 5 bases, with 8 bases between them. This CDR3 has 14 amino acids. The CDR3: CASSIEQQDQPQHF. Written as DNA, the CDR3 is TGTGCCAGTAGTATAGAACAACAGGATCAGCCCCAGCATTTT.

The chain joins TRBV6-5 to TRBJ2-5; 8 nucleotides align to TRBD2. With 0 bases clipped from V and 7 bases from J, the junction kept 4 bases outside the gene matches. Per the germline V gene, CDR1 is MNHEY and CDR2 is SVGAGI. The length of the CDR3 is 14 residues. The CDR3 region is CASSYSIAGRTQYF. CDR3 nucleotide sequence: TGTGCCAGCAGTTACTCGATAGCGGGGAGGACCCAGTACTTC.

As to this clone: This specimen includes other DNA sequences encoding the same CDR3. The chain recombines TRBV12-3 or TRBV12-4 with TRBJ1-1; 10 positions match TRBD1. The CDR3 is 13 residues long. The V segment lost 6 bases and the J segment 5 bases; nucleotides outside the gene matches: 3. CDR3 nucleotide sequence: TGTGCCAGCAGCCGGACAGGGGGAACTGAAGCTTTCTTT. Translation: CASSRTGGTEAFF.

J is TRBJ2-7 and V is TRBV7-2, with a tentative D call TRBD1 (5 bases). Trimming cost V 2 bases and J 5 bases, with 16 bases left between them. This CDR3 is 15 amino acids long. The germline V gene has CDR1 SGHTA and CDR2 FQGNSA. This CDR3 reads CASSLRSGRANEQYF. As DNA, the CDR3 is TGTGCCAGCAGCTTACGCTCGGGCAGGGCAAACGAGCAGTACTTC.